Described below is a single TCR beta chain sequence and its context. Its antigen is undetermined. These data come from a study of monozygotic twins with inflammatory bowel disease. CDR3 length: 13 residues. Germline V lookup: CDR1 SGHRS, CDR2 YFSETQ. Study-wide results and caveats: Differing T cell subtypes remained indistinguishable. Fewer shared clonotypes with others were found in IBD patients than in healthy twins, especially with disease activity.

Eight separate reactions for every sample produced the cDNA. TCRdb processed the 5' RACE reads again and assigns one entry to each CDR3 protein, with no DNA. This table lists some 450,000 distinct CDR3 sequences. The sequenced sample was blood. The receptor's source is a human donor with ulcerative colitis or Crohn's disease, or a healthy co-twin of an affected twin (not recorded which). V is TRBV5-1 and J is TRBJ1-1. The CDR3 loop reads CATKEVTAGEAFF.